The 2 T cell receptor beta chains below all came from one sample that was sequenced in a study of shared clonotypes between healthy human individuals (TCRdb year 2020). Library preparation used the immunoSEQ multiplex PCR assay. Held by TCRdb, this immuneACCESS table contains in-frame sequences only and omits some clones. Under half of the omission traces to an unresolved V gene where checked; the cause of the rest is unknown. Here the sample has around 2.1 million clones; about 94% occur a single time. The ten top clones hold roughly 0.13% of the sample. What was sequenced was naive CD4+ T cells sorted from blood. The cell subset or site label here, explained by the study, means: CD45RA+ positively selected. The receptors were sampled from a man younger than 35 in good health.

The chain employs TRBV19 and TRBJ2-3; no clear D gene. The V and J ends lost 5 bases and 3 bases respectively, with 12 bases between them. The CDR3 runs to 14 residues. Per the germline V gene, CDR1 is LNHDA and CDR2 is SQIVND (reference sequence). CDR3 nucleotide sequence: TGTGCCAGTAGTTCGACGGACGGAACAGATACGCAGTATTTT. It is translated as CASSSTDGTDTQYF.

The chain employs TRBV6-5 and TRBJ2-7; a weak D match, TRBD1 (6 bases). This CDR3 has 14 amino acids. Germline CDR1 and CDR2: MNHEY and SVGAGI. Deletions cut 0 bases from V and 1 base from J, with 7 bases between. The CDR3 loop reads CASSYSGHSYEQYF. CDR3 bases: TGTGCCAGCAGTTACTCGGGACATTCCTACGAGCAGTACTTC.